The source of this TCR beta chain is a study of blood T cell repertoires in COVID-19. Whole-study context: Sources were T cells, B-cell-depleted T cells, or PBMCs; the material itself was cDNA or gDNA.

The CDR3 length is 14 residues. Germline CDR1 and CDR2: KGHSH and LQKENI. V was shortened by 5 bases and J by 5 bases, with 13 bases between the two germline ends. Profiled with immunoSEQ multiplex PCR; TCRdb holds only in-frame clones, not every one. The sample consists of some 300,000 clones, approximately 89% of them appearing once. The specimen was PBMCs or T cells enriched from blood (not recorded which). This chain links TRBV18 with TRBJ2-1; D gene uncertain. The receptor was derived from a woman in her 50s who had been exposed to COVID-19. CDR3 in DNA: TGTGCCAGCTCAGCTCTGAGGTTGGACAATGAGCAGTTCTTC. Translated, it gives CASSALRLDNEQFF. Complete variable domain (other parts from reference TRBV18 and TRBJ2-1): NAGVMQNPRHLVRRRGQEARLRCSPMKGHSHVYWYRQLPEEGLKFMVYLQKENIIDESGMPKERFSAEFPKEGPSILRIQQVVRGDSAAYFCASSALRLDNEQFFGPGTRLTVL.